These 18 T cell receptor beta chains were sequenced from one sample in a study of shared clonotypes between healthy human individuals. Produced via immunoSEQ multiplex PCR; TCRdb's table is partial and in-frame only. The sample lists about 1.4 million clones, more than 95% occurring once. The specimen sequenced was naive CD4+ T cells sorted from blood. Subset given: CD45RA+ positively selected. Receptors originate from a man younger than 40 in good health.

Here the CDR3 DNA reads TGCGCCAGCAGCTTGGTCCAGGGGGCAAGGAGAGAGACCCAGTACTTC. Protein product: CASSLVQGARRETQYF. The chain couples TRBV5-1 to TRBJ2-5, with 8 bases fitting TRBD1. Germline-derived CDR1 and CDR2 are SGHRS and YFSETQ. This CDR3 has 16 amino acids. J gave up 4 bases and V 0 bases, and 8 bases lay outside the gene matches. The complete variable domain, with remaining parts taken from reference TRBV5-1 and TRBJ2-5, reads KAGVTQTPRYLIKTRGQQVTLSCSPISGHRSVSWYQQTPGQGLQFLFEYFSETQRNKGNFPGRFSGRQFSNSRSEMNVSTLELGDSALYLCASSLVQGARRETQYFGPGTRLLVL.

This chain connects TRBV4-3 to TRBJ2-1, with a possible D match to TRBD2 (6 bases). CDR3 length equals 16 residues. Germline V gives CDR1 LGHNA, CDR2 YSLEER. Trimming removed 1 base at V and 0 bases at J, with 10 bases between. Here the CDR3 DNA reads TGCGCCAGCAGCCAAGGCGGGACCAGCTCCTACAATGAGCAGTTCTTC. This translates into CASSQGGTSSYNEQFF.

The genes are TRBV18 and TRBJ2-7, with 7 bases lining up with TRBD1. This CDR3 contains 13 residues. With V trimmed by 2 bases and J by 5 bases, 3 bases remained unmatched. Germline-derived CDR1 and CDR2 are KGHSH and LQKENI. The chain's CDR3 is CASSPAGGNEQYF. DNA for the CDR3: TGTGCCAGCTCACCAGCAGGGGGTAACGAGCAGTACTTC.

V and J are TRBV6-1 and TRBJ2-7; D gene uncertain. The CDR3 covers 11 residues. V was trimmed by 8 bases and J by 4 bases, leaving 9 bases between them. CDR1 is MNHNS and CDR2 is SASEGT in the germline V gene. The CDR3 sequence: CASASLYEQYF. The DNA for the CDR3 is TGTGCCAGCGCTAGTCTTTACGAGCAGTACTTC.

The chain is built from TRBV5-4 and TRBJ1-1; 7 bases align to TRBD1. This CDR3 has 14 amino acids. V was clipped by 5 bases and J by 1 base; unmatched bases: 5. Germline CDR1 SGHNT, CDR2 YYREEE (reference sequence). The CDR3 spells CASRIQGRNTEAFF. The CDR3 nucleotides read TGTGCCAGCAGGATACAGGGGAGGAACACTGAAGCTTTCTTT.

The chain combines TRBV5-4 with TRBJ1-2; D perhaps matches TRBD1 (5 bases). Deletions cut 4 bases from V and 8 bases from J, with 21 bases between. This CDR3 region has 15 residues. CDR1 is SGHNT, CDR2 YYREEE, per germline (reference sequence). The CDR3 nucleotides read TGTGCCAGCAGCCGGTTCTTGGCAGGGCAGGGAGGCTACACCTTC. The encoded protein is CASSRFLAGQGGYTF. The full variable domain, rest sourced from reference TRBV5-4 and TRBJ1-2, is ETGVTQSPTHLIKTRGQQVTLRCSSQSGHNTVSWYQQALGQGPQFIFQYYREEENGRGNFPPRFSGLQFPNYSSELNVNALELDDSALYLCASSRFLAGQGGYTFGSGTRLTVV.

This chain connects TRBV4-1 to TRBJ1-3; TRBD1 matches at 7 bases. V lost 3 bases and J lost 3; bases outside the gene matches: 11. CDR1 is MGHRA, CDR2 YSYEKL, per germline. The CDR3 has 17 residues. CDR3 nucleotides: TGCGCCAGCAGCCAGGGACAGTTGGTGACCCATGGAAACACCATATATTTT. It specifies CASSQGQLVTHGNTIYF.

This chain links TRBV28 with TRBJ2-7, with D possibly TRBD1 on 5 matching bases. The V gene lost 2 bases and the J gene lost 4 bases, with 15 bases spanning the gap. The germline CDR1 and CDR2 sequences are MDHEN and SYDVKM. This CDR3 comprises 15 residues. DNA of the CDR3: TGTGCCAGCAGTTTAACAAGGGGAATGAATTACGAGCAGTACTTC. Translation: CASSLTRGMNYEQYF.

The CDR3 DNA is TGCGCCAGCAGCCAAGGGGGCAAAAGTCACTCCTACAATGAGCAGTTCTTC. It encodes CASSQGGKSHSYNEQFF. V usage is TRBV4-3 and J usage is TRBJ2-1; tentative D call: TRBD1 (5 bases). The CDR3 length is 17 residues. The V and J ends lost 1 base and 0 bases respectively, with 13 bases between them. CDR1 LGHNA and CDR2 YSLEER come from the germline V gene.

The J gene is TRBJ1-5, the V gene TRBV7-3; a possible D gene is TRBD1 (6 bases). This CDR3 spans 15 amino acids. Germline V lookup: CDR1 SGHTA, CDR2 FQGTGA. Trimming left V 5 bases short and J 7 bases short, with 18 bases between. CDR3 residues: CASSESTGWEQPQHF. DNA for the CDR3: TGTGCCAGCAGCGAATCGACAGGTTGGGAACAGCCCCAGCATTTT.

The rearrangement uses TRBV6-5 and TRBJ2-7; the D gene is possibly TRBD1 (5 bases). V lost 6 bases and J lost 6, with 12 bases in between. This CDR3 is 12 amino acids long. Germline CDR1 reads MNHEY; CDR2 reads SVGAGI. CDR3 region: CASSRTGSEQYF. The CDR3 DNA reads TGTGCCAGCAGCCGAACAGGCTCCGAGCAGTACTTC.

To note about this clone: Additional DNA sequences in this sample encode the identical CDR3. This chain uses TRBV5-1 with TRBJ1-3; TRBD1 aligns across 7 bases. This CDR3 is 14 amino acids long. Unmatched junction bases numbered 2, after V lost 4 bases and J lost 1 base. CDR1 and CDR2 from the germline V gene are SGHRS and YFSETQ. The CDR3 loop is CASSLQGSGNTIYF. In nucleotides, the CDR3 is TGCGCCAGCAGCCTACAGGGGTCTGGAAACACCATATATTTT.

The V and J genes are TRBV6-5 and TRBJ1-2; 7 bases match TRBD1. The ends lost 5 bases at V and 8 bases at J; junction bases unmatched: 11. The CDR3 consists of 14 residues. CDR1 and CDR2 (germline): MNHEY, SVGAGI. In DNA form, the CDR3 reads TGTGCCAGCAGTCGACAGGGCCCTGAGTACGGCTACACCTTC. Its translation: CASSRQGPEYGYTF.

Written as DNA, the CDR3 is TGTGCCAGCAGCTTAGACAGGGAGGCTGAAGCTTTCTTT. It specifies CASSLDREAEAFF. The chain carries TRBV5-6 and TRBJ1-1, with 7 bases that match TRBD1. After removal of 2 bases from V and 6 bases from J, the junction contained 4 bases not matched to a gene. The CDR3 sequence is 13 residues long. Germline CDR1 reads SGHDT; CDR2 reads YYEEEE. The variable domain in full, completed from reference TRBV5-6 and TRBJ1-1, reads DAGVTQSPTHLIKTRGQQVTLRCSPKSGHDTVSWYQQALGQGPQFIFQYYEEEERQRGNFPDRFSGHQFPNYSSELNVNALLLGDSALYLCASSLDREAEAFFGQGTRLTVV.

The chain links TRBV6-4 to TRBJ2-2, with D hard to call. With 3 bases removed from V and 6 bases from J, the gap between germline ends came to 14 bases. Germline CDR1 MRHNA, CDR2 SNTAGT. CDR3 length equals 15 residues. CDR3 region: CASSELAGIPGELFF. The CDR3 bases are TGTGCCAGCAGTGAGTTAGCTGGTATTCCCGGGGAGCTGTTTTTT.

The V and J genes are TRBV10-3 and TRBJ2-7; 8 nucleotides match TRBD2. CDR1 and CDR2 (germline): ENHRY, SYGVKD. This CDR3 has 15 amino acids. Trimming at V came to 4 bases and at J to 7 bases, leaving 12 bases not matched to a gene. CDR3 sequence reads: CAISVSSGGAEEQYF. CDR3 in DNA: TGTGCCATCAGTGTCTCGAGCGGGGGCGCGGAGGAGCAGTACTTC.

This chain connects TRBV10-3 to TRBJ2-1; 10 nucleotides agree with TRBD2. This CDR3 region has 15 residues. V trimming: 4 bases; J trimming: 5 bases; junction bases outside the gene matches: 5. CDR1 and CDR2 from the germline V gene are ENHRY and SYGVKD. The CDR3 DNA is TGTGCCATCAGTGCCACTAGCGGGGATCACAATGAGCAGTTCTTC. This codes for CAISATSGDHNEQFF.

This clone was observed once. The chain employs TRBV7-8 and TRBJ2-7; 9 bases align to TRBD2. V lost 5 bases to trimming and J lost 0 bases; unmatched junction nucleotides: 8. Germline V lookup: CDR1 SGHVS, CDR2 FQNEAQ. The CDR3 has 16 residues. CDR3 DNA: TGTGCCAGCAGCCTACTTAGACTAGCGGCCTCCTACGAGCAGTACTTC. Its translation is CASSLLRLAASYEQYF. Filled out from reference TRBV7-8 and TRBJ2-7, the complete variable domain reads GAGVSQSPRYKVAKRGQDVALRCDPISGHVSLFWYQQALGQGPEFLTYFQNEAQLDKSGLPSDRFFAERPEGSVSTLKIQRTQQEDSAVYLCASSLLRLAASYEQYFGPGTRLTVT.